The rows below give T cell receptor beta chains drawn from one sample of a study of post-analysis software for immune sequencing data. Each CDR3 protein is one row after TCRdb ran MiXCR on the PCR reads. The sample shows about 190,000 distinct CDR3 sequences, over 25% of them seen only once. Input material: blood. Receptors originate from a girl aged 2 to 17 with multiple sclerosis. Both conserved end residues are part of each CDR3. The order of the fields is clone size, V gene, J gene, D gene, CDR3 DNA, CDR3 protein. The D gene is left open where the match is weak. Some rows have no size entry. The others give once, few or many, or a class for an expanded clone.

clone_size: .; v_call: TRBV20-1; j_call: TRBJ2-7; d_call: TRBD2; cdr3_nt: TGCAGTGCTCCGGGACTAGCGGGGACCGAGCAGTACTTC; cdr3_aa: CSAPGLAGTEQYF
clone_size: .; v_call: TRBV29-1; j_call: TRBJ2-3; d_call: .; cdr3_nt: TGCAGCGTTGCCTACCGGGGTGCAGATACGCAGTATTTT; cdr3_aa: CSVAYRGADTQYF
clone_size: .; v_call: TRBV4-1; j_call: TRBJ2-7; d_call: .; cdr3_nt: TGCGCCAGCAGAGACAGTAGGAGCTCCTACGAGCAGTACTTC; cdr3_aa: CASRDSRSSYEQYF
clone_size: once; v_call: TRBV18; j_call: TRBJ1-2; d_call: .; cdr3_nt: TGTGCCAGCTCGCAACAGGGCCAGGGCTACACCTTC; cdr3_aa: CASSQQGQGYTF
clone_size: few; v_call: TRBV7-2; j_call: TRBJ1-6; d_call: TRBD1; cdr3_nt: TGTGCCAGCAGCCCCGTCGAAGGGGGCGCGGCTTCACCCCTCCACTTT; cdr3_aa: CASSPVEGGAASPLHF
clone_size: many; v_call: TRBV7-2; j_call: TRBJ2-7; d_call: .; cdr3_nt: TGTGCCAGCAGCCCCACAATTAAAGGGTCCTACGAGCAGTACTTC; cdr3_aa: CASSPTIKGSYEQYF
clone_size: few; v_call: TRBV29-1; j_call: TRBJ2-7; d_call: TRBD1; cdr3_nt: TGCAGCGTTGAAGAGGACAGGTCCTACGAGCAGTACTTC; cdr3_aa: CSVEEDRSYEQYF
clone_size: many; v_call: TRBV5-1; j_call: TRBJ2-1; d_call: TRBD2; cdr3_nt: TGCGCCAGCAGCTTGGTGGGAGGGCAAAATGAGCAGTTCTTC; cdr3_aa: CASSLVGGQNEQFF
clone_size: .; v_call: TRBV5-1; j_call: TRBJ2-1; d_call: TRBD2; cdr3_nt: TGCGCCAGCAGCTCCAGCGGGGGGGCATTTGAGCAGTTCTTC; cdr3_aa: CASSSSGGAFEQFF
clone_size: many; v_call: TRBV20-1; j_call: TRBJ2-3; d_call: TRBD2; cdr3_nt: TGCAGTGCCAGGACTAGCGGTCGTTCAGATACGCAGTATTTT; cdr3_aa: CSARTSGRSDTQYF
clone_size: few; v_call: TRBV5-1; j_call: TRBJ1-4; d_call: .; cdr3_nt: TGCGCCAGCAGCTTGGGTCTCTCGGGCTCGATGTACGAAAAACTGTTTTTT; cdr3_aa: CASSLGLSGSMYEKLFF
clone_size: many; v_call: TRBV5-1; j_call: TRBJ2-7; d_call: .; cdr3_nt: TGCGCCAGCAGCTTACGACAGAGACGCTACGAGCAGTACTTC; cdr3_aa: CASSLRQRRYEQYF
clone_size: few; v_call: TRBV20-1; j_call: TRBJ1-1; d_call: .; cdr3_nt: TGCAGTGCTAGCTCACCGGCCGGGGAAGCTTTCTTT; cdr3_aa: CSASSPAGEAFF
clone_size: few; v_call: TRBV7-8; j_call: TRBJ1-5; d_call: TRBD1; cdr3_nt: TGTGCCAGCAGCTTTAGCAGGGGGTCAGGGGGCGGTTCTCAGCCCCAGCATTTT; cdr3_aa: CASSFSRGSGGGSQPQHF
clone_size: .; v_call: TRBV28; j_call: TRBJ1-1; d_call: .; cdr3_nt: TGTGCCAGCAGTTTACCTAACACTGAAGCTTTCTTT; cdr3_aa: CASSLPNTEAFF
clone_size: many; v_call: TRBV15; j_call: TRBJ2-7; d_call: TRBD2; cdr3_nt: TGTGCCACCAGCAGGGTGGGAACTAGCGGCGACGAGCAGTACTTC; cdr3_aa: CATSRVGTSGDEQYF
clone_size: .; v_call: TRBV6-6; j_call: TRBJ2-7; d_call: TRBD1; cdr3_nt: TGTGCCAGCAGTTACGCCCCGAGACCGGGACAGGGGTCCTACGAGCAGTACTTC; cdr3_aa: CASSYAPRPGQGSYEQYF
clone_size: .; v_call: TRBV5-5; j_call: TRBJ2-7; d_call: TRBD2; cdr3_nt: TGTGCCAGCAGCCTCCGGGGGGACGAGTACGAGCAGTACTTC; cdr3_aa: CASSLRGDEYEQYF
clone_size: once; v_call: TRBV6-1; j_call: TRBJ2-7; d_call: .; cdr3_nt: TGTGCCAGCAGTGAAGTGTCTAGGAGGTTTGGAGAGCAGTACTTC; cdr3_aa: CASSEVSRRFGEQYF
clone_size: .; v_call: TRBV7-9; j_call: TRBJ2-4; d_call: .; cdr3_nt: TGTGCCAGCACTCCCGGACAGGGAGGGAGCATTCAGTACTTC; cdr3_aa: CASTPGQGGSIQYF
clone_size: few; v_call: TRBV4-2; j_call: TRBJ2-7; d_call: .; cdr3_nt: TGTGCCAGCAGCCAAGTGGTGACCGAGCAGTACTTC; cdr3_aa: CASSQVVTEQYF
clone_size: many; v_call: TRBV20-1; j_call: TRBJ2-5; d_call: .; cdr3_nt: TGCAGTGCTAGACACAGCTTTAAAGAGACCCAGTACTTC; cdr3_aa: CSARHSFKETQYF
clone_size: many; v_call: TRBV18; j_call: TRBJ2-1; d_call: .; cdr3_nt: TGTGCCAGCTCATCTGGGGGGTACAATGAGCAGTTCTTC; cdr3_aa: CASSSGGYNEQFF
clone_size: many; v_call: TRBV6-5; j_call: TRBJ1-6; d_call: TRBD1; cdr3_nt: TGTGCCAGCAGTTATATGGACAGGGGAGATTCACCCCTCCACTTT; cdr3_aa: CASSYMDRGDSPLHF
clone_size: few; v_call: TRBV13; j_call: TRBJ2-1; d_call: TRBD2; cdr3_nt: TGTGCCAGCAGCCTTCGACTAGCGGGGGGTAGTAGCGATGAGCAGTTCTTC; cdr3_aa: CASSLRLAGGSSDEQFF
clone_size: .; v_call: TRBV5-1; j_call: TRBJ2-5; d_call: TRBD2; cdr3_nt: TGCGCCAGCAGCTTGTCGGGGGGGTCACAAGAGACCCAGTACTTC; cdr3_aa: CASSLSGGSQETQYF
clone_size: .; v_call: TRBV7-9; j_call: TRBJ2-3; d_call: .; cdr3_nt: TGTGCCAGCAGCTTTCCCGGGAGCATAGATACGCAGTATTTT; cdr3_aa: CASSFPGSIDTQYF
clone_size: .; v_call: TRBV5-1; j_call: TRBJ2-2; d_call: .; cdr3_nt: TGCGCCAGCGTTTCCCTGGAGGGATCGAACACCGGGGAGCTGTTTTTT; cdr3_aa: CASVSLEGSNTGELFF
clone_size: many; v_call: TRBV20-1; j_call: TRBJ2-5; d_call: TRBD1; cdr3_nt: TGCAGTGCCCCCGGGACAGGGGTCGAGACCCAGTACTTC; cdr3_aa: CSAPGTGVETQYF
clone_size: many; v_call: TRBV9; j_call: TRBJ2-4; d_call: TRBD1; cdr3_nt: TGTGCCAGCAGCGGACAGGGGGGGCTAGCCAAAAACATTCAGTACTTC; cdr3_aa: CASSGQGGLAKNIQYF
clone_size: .; v_call: TRBV5-1; j_call: TRBJ2-3; d_call: TRBD1; cdr3_nt: TGCGCCAGCAGCTTTGACAGGGGCGGGGGCACAGATACGCAGTATTTT; cdr3_aa: CASSFDRGGGTDTQYF
clone_size: few; v_call: TRBV7-9; j_call: TRBJ1-5; d_call: .; cdr3_nt: TGTGCCAGCAGCTTATCGGGTGATCAGCCCCAGCATTTT; cdr3_aa: CASSLSGDQPQHF
clone_size: few; v_call: TRBV9; j_call: TRBJ1-2; d_call: .; cdr3_nt: TGTGCCAGCAGCCCATACAGTCGATCAGGAGTTGGCTACACCTTC; cdr3_aa: CASSPYSRSGVGYTF
clone_size: .; v_call: TRBV20-1; j_call: TRBJ1-1; d_call: .; cdr3_nt: TGCAGTGCTAGGGGTGGCGGGGGAGGAACTGAAGCTTTCTTT; cdr3_aa: CSARGGGGGTEAFF
clone_size: few; v_call: TRBV12-3/TRBV12-4; j_call: TRBJ1-1; d_call: .; cdr3_nt: TGTGCCAGCAGTTTCTACACTGAAGCTTTCTTT; cdr3_aa: CASSFYTEAFF
clone_size: .; v_call: TRBV7-9; j_call: TRBJ2-1; d_call: TRBD2; cdr3_nt: TGTGCCAGCAGCACGACAAGCGGGGGGGCTTCCTACAATGAGCAGTTCTTC; cdr3_aa: CASSTTSGGASYNEQFF
clone_size: .; v_call: TRBV12-3/TRBV12-4; j_call: TRBJ2-3; d_call: TRBD1; cdr3_nt: TGTGCCAGCAGGTCCACAGGGGTTTTAGGGGATACGCAGTATTTT; cdr3_aa: CASRSTGVLGDTQYF
clone_size: once; v_call: TRBV20-1; j_call: TRBJ2-1; d_call: TRBD2; cdr3_nt: TGCAGTGCCCCTGAACTAGCGGGAGTCGATGAGCAGTTCTTC; cdr3_aa: CSAPELAGVDEQFF
clone_size: few; v_call: TRBV6-1; j_call: TRBJ1-2; d_call: TRBD1; cdr3_nt: TGTGCCAGCAGTGAAGGCGACAGGGGGCTGCGGCACTCTGGCTACACCTTC; cdr3_aa: CASSEGDRGLRHSGYTF
clone_size: few; v_call: TRBV19; j_call: TRBJ1-2; d_call: TRBD1; cdr3_nt: TGTGCCAGTAGTCCAACCAGGACAGGGAACTATGGCTACACCTTC; cdr3_aa: CASSPTRTGNYGYTF
clone_size: .; v_call: TRBV29-1; j_call: TRBJ2-1; d_call: .; cdr3_nt: TGCAGCGCCCGTGGTGTGGGTACGACTAATGAGCAGTTCTTC; cdr3_aa: CSARGVGTTNEQFF
clone_size: many; v_call: TRBV20-1; j_call: TRBJ2-7; d_call: .; cdr3_nt: TGCAGTGCTAGACCCGCCTACGAGCAGTACTTC; cdr3_aa: CSARPAYEQYF
clone_size: many; v_call: TRBV7-9; j_call: TRBJ1-6; d_call: .; cdr3_nt: TGTGCCAGCAGCCTGGACCGTAGCTCCTATAATTCACCCCTCCACTTT; cdr3_aa: CASSLDRSSYNSPLHF
clone_size: few; v_call: TRBV20-1; j_call: TRBJ1-1; d_call: TRBD1; cdr3_nt: TGCAGTGCTTCGACAGGGGAGAACACTGAAGCTTTCTTT; cdr3_aa: CSASTGENTEAFF
clone_size: .; v_call: TRBV6-5; j_call: TRBJ1-1; d_call: .; cdr3_nt: TGTGCCAGCAATTCGATCGGGGCCGAAGCTTTCTTT; cdr3_aa: CASNSIGAEAFF
clone_size: .; v_call: TRBV4-2; j_call: TRBJ1-1; d_call: .; cdr3_nt: TGTGCCAGCTCCGGGGAGGGGACTCTCACTGAAGCTTTCTTT; cdr3_aa: CASSGEGTLTEAFF
clone_size: .; v_call: TRBV5-1; j_call: TRBJ2-5; d_call: .; cdr3_nt: TGCGCCAGCAGCTTGCAAGGCAGGGGTAAGGAGACCCAGTACTTC; cdr3_aa: CASSLQGRGKETQYF
clone_size: .; v_call: TRBV12-3/TRBV12-4; j_call: TRBJ1-5; d_call: .; cdr3_nt: TGTGCCAGCAGTTTACTCGGGCGACAGCCCCAGCATTTT; cdr3_aa: CASSLLGRQPQHF
clone_size: few; v_call: TRBV5-1; j_call: TRBJ1-1; d_call: .; cdr3_nt: TGCGCCAGCAGCTTGCGGGGGCCAAACACTGAAGCTTTCTTT; cdr3_aa: CASSLRGPNTEAFF
clone_size: many; v_call: TRBV3-1; j_call: TRBJ2-5; d_call: .; cdr3_nt: TGTGCCAGCAGCCGTAAGGCGGGGAAGGGTGGACAAGAGACCCAGTACTTC; cdr3_aa: CASSRKAGKGGQETQYF
clone_size: few; v_call: TRBV3-1; j_call: TRBJ2-1; d_call: .; cdr3_nt: TGTGCCAGCAGCCAAGTATTGCGAGGAGGAGGGGTGAATGAGCAGTTCTTC; cdr3_aa: CASSQVLRGGGVNEQFF
clone_size: many; v_call: TRBV27; j_call: TRBJ2-3; d_call: .; cdr3_nt: TGTGCCAGCACCAGACGGGGGAGATCAGATACGCAGTATTTT; cdr3_aa: CASTRRGRSDTQYF
clone_size: .; v_call: TRBV20-1; j_call: TRBJ1-4; d_call: .; cdr3_nt: TGCAGTGCCTTGGACAGCGGCGATGAAAAACTGTTTTTT; cdr3_aa: CSALDSGDEKLFF
clone_size: .; v_call: TRBV7-2; j_call: TRBJ2-2; d_call: .; cdr3_nt: TGTGCCAGCAGCTTAGCGGTAGCTTCTAACGGGGAGCTGTTTTTT; cdr3_aa: CASSLAVASNGELFF